Described below is a single T cell receptor (beta chain) sequence and its context. No antigen is known for it. No clone much larger than this one lies a single base away; base qualities are absent. Systemically healthy Caucasian individuals from Russia, 39 in total and aged roughly 6 to 95 years, were included as donors. Each donor gave 9 to 10 milliliters of peripheral blood, collected into EDTA-treated Vacutainer tubes. Ficoll-Paque density-gradient centrifugation was used to isolate PBMCs, with at least 7 million per sample. Total RNA, at least 6 micrograms per sample, was extracted from PBMCs with Trizol reagent. Naive CD45RAhigh/CD27high T cell percentages were measured by flow cytometry on a PBMC aliquot from every donor. The receptor library was made with 5' RACE. The run used an Illumina HiSeq 2500. A second PCR of 7 to 11 cycles was performed with a sample-barcoded 5' primer and a J-beta primer mix. A unique molecular identifier was introduced onto each TCR beta cDNA molecule by a template-switch 5' adaptor carrying 12 random nucleotides. Each sample yielded at least 3 million CDR3-containing paired-end reads. All of the RNA was converted into first-strand cDNA using the Mint cDNA synthesis kit, with a TRBC-specific oligonucleotide serving as the primer. After uracil-DNA glycosylase treatment, a first 18-cycle PCR used universal primers M1SS and BC2_uni_R on all cDNA. The authors' pipeline ran thus. Normalization of each sample was performed by random selection of 1 million high-quality reads, each carrying a distinct molecular identifier. Reads sharing molecular identifiers were discarded rather than binned into consensus sequences. MiTCR, with a Q25 quality threshold and the strictest error-elimination algorithm, was used for CDR3 identification, clonotype clustering and error correction. A nonparametric unseen species model with Euler transformation was used to estimate a lower bound on total TCR beta diversity. The raw public reads went through TCRdb reprocessing: fastp at Q25, MiXCR clone calling, in-frame beta chains kept. One record per CDR3 amino acid sequence lists the most common genes and DNA. For this entry, the V and J calls and clone size follow TCRdb and not the study's own pipeline. This sample gives approximately 830,000 distinct CDR3 sequences in total; around two thirds of them show up just once. About 30% of the sample goes to the ten largest clones.

Reading the germline V gene gives CDR1 MNHNS and CDR2 SASEGT. V gives up 3 bases and J gives up 4 bases, and the segment between their germline ends measures 7 bases. The CDR3 has 12 amino acids, counting the end cysteine and phenylalanine. Only the CDR3 DNA is retained, 36 bases long and in frame from the first base. The data were obtained in a study of blood T cells in healthy people across ages (dated by TCRdb to 2014 to 2015). Some background on the complete study: In model experiments, template switching captured roughly one uniquely barcoded TCR beta cDNA molecule for every two T cells. Age-related changes in TCR beta repertoire diversity were measured in the study by deep sequencing normalized with unique cDNA molecular identifiers. Donors were grouped into four age groups: young (average 16 years), middle-aged (39), aged (roughly 62) and long-lived (around 80). The study analyzed two additional independent replicas of 1 million unique cDNA reads from the same blood draw for two donors, one aged 18 to 30 and one aged 80 or older. To avoid experimental bias, donors of different ages were distributed randomly across sequencing lanes.

On the study overall, not on this receptor specifically: There was a strong correlation between observed TCR beta diversity and the percentage of naive T cells measured by flow cytometry. Conclusive comparison of naive and antigen-experienced compartments was prevented by the profiling of bulk unsorted PBMCs. The long-lived group showed more naive CD4+ T cells, fewer expanded clones and increased TCR diversity than the aged group, suggesting age selection. Estimates of total diversity based on one million sequenced T cells were regarded as lower bounds and as underestimates. As age increased, observed TCR beta diversity per million T cells dropped in a roughly linear way, and a significant reduction was already evident by age 40. The CMV infection status of donors was not known, potentially confounding age-related changes in expanded clonotypes.

Sequencing was carried out using blood. This sequence uses TRBV6-1 and TRBJ2-7, with no D gene named confidently. This receptor was obtained from a man in his thirties or forties in good health. The base sequence is TGTGCCAGCAGTGATTTCCAGTACGAGCAGTACTTC. Translated, it gives CASSDFQYEQYF.